Below are 29 T cell receptor beta chains sequenced from a single sample in a study of cytomegalovirus exposure and HLA in healthy donors. Some clones are missing from TCRdb's copy, which holds only in-frame ones; the method was immunoSEQ multiplex PCR. Here the sample spans 80,000 to 95,000 clones, approximately 94% being singletons. The sequencing sample was made of PBMCs. The source is a woman under 40 in good health and CMV-seropositive.

The chain employs TRBV19 and TRBJ2-7; possibly TRBD1 for D (5 bases). CDR3 length equals 12 residues. V lost 7 bases and J 3 bases, leaving 10 bases between the germline ends. Germline lookup yields CDR1 LNHDA and CDR2 SQIVND (reference sequence). CDR3 loop: CASMTDNYEQYF. Written as DNA, the CDR3 is TGTGCCAGTATGACAGACAACTACGAGCAGTACTTC.

This sequence joins TRBV7-9 and TRBJ2-1; 12 nucleotides match TRBD2. The V gene end was trimmed by 2 bases and the J gene end by 8 bases; junction bases not matched to a gene: 4. In germline, CDR1 is SEHNR, CDR2 FQNEAQ (reference sequence). This CDR3 has 15 residues. The CDR3 here is CASSLLAGGWDEQFF. The CDR3 bases are TGTGCCAGCAGCTTACTAGCGGGAGGGTGGGATGAGCAGTTCTTC.

This clone was seen a single time. The chain links TRBV7-9 to TRBJ2-1; D gene uncertain. CDR3 length: 14 amino acids. V lost 2 bases and J lost 6, with 11 bases in between. Germline V lookup: CDR1 SEHNR, CDR2 FQNEAQ (reference sequence). Here the CDR3 DNA reads TGTGCCAGCAGCTTATATTATGAGCCCAATGAGCAGTTCTTC. This gives the protein CASSLYYEPNEQFF.

The rearrangement uses TRBV6-5 and TRBJ2-1; TRBD2 matches at 7 bases. Looked up from germline, CDR1 is MNHEY and CDR2 is SVGAGI. V gave up 7 bases and J gave up 4 bases; unmatched junction bases: 10. The CDR3 covers 15 residues. CDR3 residues: CASKPAGVAYNEQFF. The CDR3, as DNA: TGTGCCAGCAAACCTGCGGGAGTGGCGTACAATGAGCAGTTCTTC.

This CDR3 is CASSFNLNTEAFF. The DNA for the CDR3 is TGTGCCAGCAGCTTCAACTTGAACACTGAAGCTTTCTTT. V and J are TRBV7-9 and TRBJ1-1, with unresolved D. V was trimmed by 3 bases and J by 0 bases, leaving 5 bases between them. This CDR3 region has 13 residues. Germline V gives CDR1 SEHNR, CDR2 FQNEAQ (reference sequence).

J is TRBJ1-1 and V is TRBV6-1, with 8 bases lining up with TRBD1. The junction had 7 bases not matched to a gene; V was cut back by 6 bases and J by 4 bases. Germline V lookup: CDR1 MNHNS, CDR2 SASEGT. This CDR3 contains 14 residues. In DNA form, the CDR3 reads TGTGCCAGCAGGACAGGGGAAGACGGCACTGAAGCTTTCTTT. Its protein is CASRTGEDGTEAFF.

This clone was detected once. The chain uses TRBV28 and TRBJ1-5, with TRBD1 matching 9 bases. The J segment lost 5 bases and the V segment lost 7 bases, leaving 21 bases of the junction unmatched. CDR3 length: 19 residues. The germline V gene encodes CDR1 MDHEN and CDR2 SYDVKM. CDR3 region: CASIPTRTGGPIIDQPQHF. The DNA for the CDR3 is TGTGCCAGCATCCCAACCCGAACAGGGGGCCCAATAATAGATCAGCCCCAGCATTTT.

The genes are TRBV28 and TRBJ1-2; D is unresolved. The CDR3 has 14 residues. Germline CDR1 MDHEN, CDR2 SYDVKM. V lost 7 bases to trimming and J lost 3 bases, with 15 bases between them. The CDR3 here is CASKSLGRDYGYTF. Written as DNA, the CDR3 is TGTGCCAGCAAATCTCTGGGCCGCGACTATGGCTACACCTTC.

This clone was found once. This chain joins TRBV7-2 and TRBJ2-2; 15 bases are a match to TRBD2. J gave up 5 bases and V 4 bases, and 8 bases lay outside the gene matches. CDR1 and CDR2 from the germline V gene are SGHTA and FQGNSA. The CDR3 is 18 amino acids. Here the CDR3 reads CASSSLGTSGRFTGELFF. For the CDR3, the DNA is TGTGCCAGCAGCTCCCTAGGGACTAGCGGGAGGTTTACCGGGGAGCTGTTTTTT.

The V call is TRBV28, the J call TRBJ1-5; perhaps TRBD1 as D (5 bases). Trimming left V 3 bases short and J 2 bases short, with 11 bases between. The germline CDR1 and CDR2 sequences are MDHEN and SYDVKM. The CDR3 has 15 amino acids. This CDR3 is CASSFLGGGNQPQHF. The CDR3 bases are TGTGCCAGCAGTTTTCTGGGGGGAGGCAATCAGCCCCAGCATTTT.

The chain joins TRBV2 to TRBJ1-1; D might be TRBD1 (5 bases). V was pared by 6 bases and J by 4 bases, with 18 bases between. CDR1 is SNHLY, CDR2 FYNNEI, per germline. The CDR3 has 15 residues. The CDR3 loop reads CASSRGDGGITEAFF. The CDR3 DNA follows: TGTGCCAGCAGCCGAGGGGACGGGGGGATCACTGAAGCTTTCTTT.

This chain joins TRBV19 and TRBJ2-2; TRBD2 might be the D (6 bases). The CDR3 is made up of 22 amino acids. Looked up from germline, CDR1 is LNHDA and CDR2 is SQIVND (reference sequence). V was pared by 0 bases and J by 2 bases, with 28 bases between. CDR3 loop: CASSIDLVGRSLTSQNTGELFF. The CDR3 DNA reads TGTGCCAGTAGTATAGATCTGGTCGGGAGAAGTCTCACCTCACAAAACACCGGGGAGCTGTTTTTT.

J is TRBJ2-7 and V is TRBV6-5; D is perhaps TRBD1 (6 bases). The CDR3 is 15 residues long. V was pared by 6 bases and J by 4 bases, with 19 bases between. Germline CDR1 and CDR2: MNHEY and SVGAGI. CDR3 DNA: TGTGCCAGCAGCCAATCCGATTTTAGGGGGTACGAGCAGTACTTC. Protein product: CASSQSDFRGYEQYF.

A single count supports this clone. V and J are TRBV18 and TRBJ1-1; no clear D gene. The CDR3 spans 15 residues. Trimming cost V 0 bases and J 4 bases, with 12 bases left between them. CDR1 KGHSH and CDR2 LQKENI come from the germline V gene. CDR3 residues: CASSPPLVRGTEAFF. The CDR3 nucleotides read TGTGCCAGCTCACCACCGTTGGTCCGAGGCACTGAAGCTTTCTTT.

Here the CDR3 DNA reads TGCGCCAGCAGCTTGGGGACTAGCGGGAGGACGCAAGAGACCCAGTACTTC. The encoded protein is CASSLGTSGRTQETQYF. The chain is built from TRBV5-1 and TRBJ2-5, with 14 bases identical to TRBD2. Germline-derived CDR1 and CDR2 are SGHRS and YFSETQ. This CDR3 is 17 amino acids long. The V segment lost 0 bases and the J segment 2 bases; nucleotides outside the gene matches: 3.

This clone was recorded once. The rearrangement joins TRBV28 to TRBJ1-4; D is perhaps TRBD1 (5 bases). Germline CDR1 reads MDHEN; CDR2 reads SYDVKM. V was shortened by 5 bases and J by 5 bases, with 21 bases between the two germline ends. This CDR3 is 17 amino acids long. CDR3 nucleotide sequence: TGTGCCAGCAGTAGACGGGACGGGAGGAGCGAGAATGAAAAACTGTTTTTT. Protein product: CASSRRDGRSENEKLFF. Filled out from reference TRBV28 and TRBJ1-4, the complete variable domain reads DVKVTQSSRYLVKRTGEKVFLECVQDMDHENMFWYRQDPGLGLRLIYFSYDVKMKEKGDIPEGYSVSREKKERFSLILESASTNQTSMYLCASSRRDGRSENEKLFFGSGTQLSVL.

The chain links TRBV7-2 to TRBJ1-2, with TRBD1 as a possible D gene (6 bases). Per germline, CDR1 SGHTA and CDR2 FQGNSA. Trimming took 3 bases from V and 7 from J, leaving 21 bases between them. The CDR3 is 16 amino acids. The CDR3 loop reads CASSLVLVGGIGGYTF. Written as DNA, the CDR3 is TGTGCCAGCAGCTTGGTTCTCGTAGGGGGAATCGGTGGCTACACCTTC.

This clone was observed once. The chain carries TRBV4-1 and TRBJ1-2, with D perhaps TRBD1 (5 bases). V was clipped by 0 bases and J by 7 bases, with 15 bases between them. The CDR3 is 15 amino acids. CDR1 and CDR2 from the germline V gene are MGHRA and YSYEKL. The CDR3 coding sequence is TGCGCCAGCAGCCAAGAGAGAGGCAGGGCTGGTGGCTACACCTTC. Translated, it gives CASSQERGRAGGYTF.

The chain joins TRBV7-9 to TRBJ2-5, with D possibly TRBD1 on 6 matching bases. Germline CDR1 reads SEHNR; CDR2 reads FQNEAQ (reference sequence). The CDR3 covers 14 residues. With 3 bases removed from V and 4 bases from J, the gap between germline ends came to 12 bases. The CDR3: CASSFLTGVETQYF. The CDR3 nucleotides read TGTGCCAGCAGCTTCCTGACAGGCGTAGAGACCCAGTACTTC.

This clone was recorded only once. One end of the junction does not line up with germline, which may come from a read error. The chain recombines TRBV28 with TRBJ2-5; TRBD1 matches 9 bases. Germline CDR1 reads MDHEN; CDR2 reads SYDVKM. The CDR3 is 15 residues long. The CDR3 loop is CANSLGTGREETQYF. The CDR3 region has the DNA TGTGCCAACAGTCTTGGGACAGGGAGGGAAGAGACCCAGTACTTC.

The chain employs TRBV27 and TRBJ1-2; 10 bases line up with TRBD1. The V and J ends lost 5 bases and 1 base, in that order; junction bases with no gene match: 10. The length of the CDR3 is 17 residues. The germline V gene encodes CDR1 MNHEY and CDR2 SMNVEV (reference sequence). The CDR3 DNA reads TGTGCCAGCAGTCCGCGAGACAGGGGGCAGCTTAACTATGGCTACACCTTC. Its translation is CASSPRDRGQLNYGYTF.

This sequence joins TRBV9 and TRBJ2-1, with TRBD2 as a possible D gene (6 bases). There are 17 residues in the CDR3. Trimming shortened V by 3 bases and J by 6 bases, and 22 bases separated the two germline ends. Per the germline V gene, CDR1 is SGDLS and CDR2 is YYNGEE. The DNA of the CDR3 is TGTGCCAGCAGCGCAGGATGGGGGACGGGAGTTGGCAATGAGCAGTTCTTC. This codes for CASSAGWGTGVGNEQFF.

This chain joins TRBV11-2 and TRBJ2-1, with TRBD2 matching over 7 bases. The CDR3 length is 15 residues. V shed 0 bases, J shed 9 bases, and the junction held 8 bases outside the gene matches. Germline CDR1 SGHAT, CDR2 FQNNGV. The CDR3 bases are TGTGCCAGCAGCTTAGATCGTTGGGAGGGTGGTGAGCAGTTCTTC. Encoded protein: CASSLDRWEGGEQFF. Filled out from reference TRBV11-2 and TRBJ2-1, the complete variable domain reads EAGVAQSPRYKIIEKRQSVAFWCNPISGHATLYWYQQILGQGPKLLIQFQNNGVVDDSQLPKDRFSAERLKGVDSTLKIQPAKLEDSAVYLCASSLDRWEGGEQFFGPGTRLTVL.

V gene TRBV13 combines with J gene TRBJ2-7; D possibly corresponds to TRBD2 (6 bases). Germline CDR1 PRHDT, CDR2 FYEKMQ (reference sequence). V was pared by 3 bases and J by 6 bases, with 9 bases between. The CDR3 is made up of 12 amino acids. As DNA, the CDR3 is TGTGCCAGCAGCTTTAGGAGGGGCGAGCAGTACTTC. It is translated as CASSFRRGEQYF.

The chain uses TRBV9 and TRBJ2-7, with 8 bases that match TRBD2. Germline lookup yields CDR1 SGDLS and CDR2 YYNGEE. V dropped 3 bases and J dropped 2; count of bases not matched to a gene: 4. The CDR3 loop spans 14 amino acids. CDR3 nucleotide sequence: TGTGCCAGCAGCGGCGCGGGACTAGCCTACGAGCAGTACTTC. Encoded protein: CASSGAGLAYEQYF.

This rearrangement joins TRBV5-5 to TRBJ2-7; 9 nucleotides align to TRBD1. Germline V CDR1 and CDR2: SGHKS, YYEKEE (reference sequence). The CDR3 covers 14 residues. V dropped 4 bases and J dropped 6; count of bases not matched to a gene: 8. CDR3 sequence: CASSVRTGVSEQYF. In nucleotides, the CDR3 is TGTGCCAGCAGCGTCCGGACAGGGGTTTCCGAGCAGTACTTC.

The chain is built from TRBV19 and TRBJ2-2, with 7 nucleotides matching TRBD2. J lost 6 bases, V lost 2 bases, and 6 bases had no gene match. Germline assignment: CDR1 LNHDA and CDR2 SQIVND (reference sequence). This CDR3 region has 15 residues. CDR3 amino acids: CASSISGGKAGELFF. In DNA, the CDR3 is TGTGCCAGTAGTATATCCGGGGGGAAGGCCGGGGAGCTGTTTTTT.

This sequence joins TRBV12-5 and TRBJ1-2, with 8 bases lining up with TRBD1. Germline-derived CDR1 and CDR2 are LGHNT and FRNRAP. The ends lost 6 bases at V and 1 base at J; junction bases unmatched: 13. The CDR3 is made up of 17 amino acids. The CDR3 DNA is TGTGCTAGTGGCCGCTCGACAGGGGCGATAATTAACTATGGCTACACCTTC. Its protein is CASGRSTGAIINYGYTF.

V is TRBV7-2 and J is TRBJ2-4, with D possibly matching TRBD2 (6 bases). This CDR3 has 14 residues. V lost 1 base and J lost 10, with 14 bases in between. The germline V gene has CDR1 SGHTA and CDR2 FQGNSA. This CDR3 reads CASSLDFRDSIQYF. Here the CDR3 DNA reads TGTGCCAGCAGCTTAGATTTCAGGGACTCAATTCAGTACTTC.